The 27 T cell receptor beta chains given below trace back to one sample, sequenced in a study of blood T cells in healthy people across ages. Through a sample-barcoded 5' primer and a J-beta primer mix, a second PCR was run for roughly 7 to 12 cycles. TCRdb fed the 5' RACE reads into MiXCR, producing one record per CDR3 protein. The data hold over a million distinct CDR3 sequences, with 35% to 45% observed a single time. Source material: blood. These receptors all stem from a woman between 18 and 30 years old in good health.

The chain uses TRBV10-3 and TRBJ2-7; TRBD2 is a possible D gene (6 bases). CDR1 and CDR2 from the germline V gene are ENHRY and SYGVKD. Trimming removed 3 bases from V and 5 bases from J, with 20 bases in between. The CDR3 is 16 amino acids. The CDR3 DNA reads TGTGCCATCAGTGAAAGCCAGATTAGCGGTGTCGACGAGCAGTACTTC. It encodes CAISESQISGVDEQYF.

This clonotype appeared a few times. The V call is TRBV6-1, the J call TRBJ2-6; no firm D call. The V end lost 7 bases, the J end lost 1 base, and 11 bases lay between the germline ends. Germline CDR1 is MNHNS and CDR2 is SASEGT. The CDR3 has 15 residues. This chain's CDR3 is CASINGESGANVLTF. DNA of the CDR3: TGTGCCAGCATTAATGGTGAATCTGGGGCCAACGTCCTGACTTTC.

This CDR3 reads CASSLFQGSGTEAFF. The CDR3 nucleotides are TGCGCCAGCAGCTTGTTTCAGGGGTCCGGGACTGAAGCTTTCTTT. This chain joins TRBV5-1 and TRBJ1-1; tentatively, D is TRBD1 (6 bases). This CDR3 has 15 residues. V lost 1 base and J 5 bases, leaving 15 bases between the germline ends. Per the germline V gene, CDR1 is SGHRS and CDR2 is YFSETQ.

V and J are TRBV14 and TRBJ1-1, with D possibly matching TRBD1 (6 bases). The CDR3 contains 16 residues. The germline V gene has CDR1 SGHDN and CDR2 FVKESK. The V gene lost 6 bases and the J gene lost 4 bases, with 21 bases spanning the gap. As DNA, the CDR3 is TGTGCCAGCAGTCGCGTAGGGACACCGGGCGTCACTGAAGCTTTCTTT. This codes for CASSRVGTPGVTEAFF.

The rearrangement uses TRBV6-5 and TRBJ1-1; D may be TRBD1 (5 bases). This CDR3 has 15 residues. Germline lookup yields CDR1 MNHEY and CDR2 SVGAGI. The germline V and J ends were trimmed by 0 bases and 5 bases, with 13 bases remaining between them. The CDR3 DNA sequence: TGTGCCAGCAGTTACTCGAGGGGCGCGGGTACTGAAGCTTTCTTT. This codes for CASSYSRGAGTEAFF.

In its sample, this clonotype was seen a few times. DNA of the CDR3: TGTGCCAGCAGTCCATTCGGGACTAGCGGGAGCAGGAACACAGATACGCAGTATTTT. Translated, it gives CASSPFGTSGSRNTDTQYF. The chain has TRBV6-1 and TRBJ2-3, with 14 bases lining up with TRBD2. Trimming removed 5 bases from V and 2 bases from J; junction bases left unmatched: 12. Germline V CDR1 and CDR2: MNHNS, SASEGT. The CDR3 spans 19 residues.

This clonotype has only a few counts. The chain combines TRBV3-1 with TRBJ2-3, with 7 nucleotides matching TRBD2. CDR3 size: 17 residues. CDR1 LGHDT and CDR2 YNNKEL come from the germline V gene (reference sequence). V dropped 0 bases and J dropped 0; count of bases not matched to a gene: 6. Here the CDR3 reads CASSQDLWGGSTDTQYF. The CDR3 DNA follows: TGTGCCAGCAGCCAAGATCTCTGGGGGGGAAGCACAGATACGCAGTATTTT.

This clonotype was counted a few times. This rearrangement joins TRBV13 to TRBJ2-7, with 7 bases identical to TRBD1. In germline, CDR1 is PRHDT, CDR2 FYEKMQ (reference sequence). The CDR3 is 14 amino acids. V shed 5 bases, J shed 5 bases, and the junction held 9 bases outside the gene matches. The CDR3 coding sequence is TGTGCCAGCAGCCTCCGACAGGGAAACCACGAGCAGTACTTC. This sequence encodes CASSLRQGNHEQYF. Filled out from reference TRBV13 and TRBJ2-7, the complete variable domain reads AAGVIQSPRHLIKEKRETATLKCYPIPRHDTVYWYQQGPGQDPQFLISFYEKMQSDKGSIPDRFSAQQFSDYHSELNMSSLELGDSALYFCASSLRQGNHEQYFGPGTRLTVT.

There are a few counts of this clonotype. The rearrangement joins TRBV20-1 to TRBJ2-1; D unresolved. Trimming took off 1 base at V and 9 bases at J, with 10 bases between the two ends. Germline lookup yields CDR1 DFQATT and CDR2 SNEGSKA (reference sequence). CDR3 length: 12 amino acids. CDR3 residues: CSARAPYTEQFF. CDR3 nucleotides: TGCAGTGCTAGAGCCCCATATACTGAGCAGTTCTTC.

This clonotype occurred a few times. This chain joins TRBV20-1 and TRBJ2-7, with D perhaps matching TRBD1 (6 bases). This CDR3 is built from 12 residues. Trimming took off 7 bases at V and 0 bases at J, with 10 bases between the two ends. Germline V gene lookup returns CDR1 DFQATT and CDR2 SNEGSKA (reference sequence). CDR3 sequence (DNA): TGCAGTGGGACGGACAGCTCCTACGAGCAGTACTTC. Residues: CSGTDSSYEQYF.

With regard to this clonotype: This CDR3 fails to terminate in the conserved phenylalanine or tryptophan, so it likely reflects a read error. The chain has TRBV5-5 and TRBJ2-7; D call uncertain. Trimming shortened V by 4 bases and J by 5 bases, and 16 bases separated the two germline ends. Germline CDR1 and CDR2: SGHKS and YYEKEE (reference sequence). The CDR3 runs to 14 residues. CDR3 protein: CASSPGSGGNEQYL. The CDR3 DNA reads TGTGCCAGCAGCCCCGGTTCGGGTGGGAACGAGCAGTACTTA.

The CDR3 coding sequence is TGTGCCAGCAGTTACCTCGTGACAGGAAGCACTGAAGCTTTCTTT. It codes for CASSYLVTGSTEAFF. V usage is TRBV6-5 and J usage is TRBJ1-1, with a tentative D call TRBD1 (6 bases). V lost 2 bases and J 4 bases, leaving 14 bases between the germline ends. The CDR3 spans 15 residues. Germline CDR1 is MNHEY and CDR2 is SVGAGI.

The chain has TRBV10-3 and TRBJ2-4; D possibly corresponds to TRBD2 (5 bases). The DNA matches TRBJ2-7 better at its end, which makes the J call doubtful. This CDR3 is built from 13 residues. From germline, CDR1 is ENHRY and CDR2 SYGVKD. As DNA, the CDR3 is TGTGCCATCAAGGACTTTGGCACCTACGAGCAGTACTTC. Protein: CAIKDFGTYEQYF.

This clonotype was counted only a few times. The CDR3 nucleotides read TGTGCCAGCAGTCCTGGGACGGGCTCGGGGGAGACCCAGTACTTC. It specifies CASSPGTGSGETQYF. The V gene is TRBV12-3 or TRBV12-4, the J gene TRBJ2-5, with D perhaps TRBD1 or TRBD2 (5 bases each). With 5 bases removed from V and 5 bases from J, the gap between germline ends came to 18 bases. The CDR3 contains 15 residues.

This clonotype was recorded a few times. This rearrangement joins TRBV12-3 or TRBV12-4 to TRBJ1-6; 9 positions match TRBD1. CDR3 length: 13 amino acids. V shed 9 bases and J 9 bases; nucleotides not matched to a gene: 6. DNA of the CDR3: TGTGCCAGTACCGGGACAGGGCTTTCACCCCTCCACTTT. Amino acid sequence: CASTGTGLSPLHF.

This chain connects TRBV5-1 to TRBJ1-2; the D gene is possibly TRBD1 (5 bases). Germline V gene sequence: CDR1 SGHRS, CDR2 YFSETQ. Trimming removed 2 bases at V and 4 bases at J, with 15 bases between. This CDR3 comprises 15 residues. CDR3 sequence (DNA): TGCGCCAGCAGCTTACCAGGGTCCCCAGCCTATGGCTACACCTTC. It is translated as CASSLPGSPAYGYTF. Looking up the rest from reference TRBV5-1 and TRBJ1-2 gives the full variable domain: KAGVTQTPRYLIKTRGQQVTLSCSPISGHRSVSWYQQTPGQGLQFLFEYFSETQRNKGNFPGRFSGRQFSNSRSEMNVSTLELGDSALYLCASSLPGSPAYGYTFGSGTRLTVV.

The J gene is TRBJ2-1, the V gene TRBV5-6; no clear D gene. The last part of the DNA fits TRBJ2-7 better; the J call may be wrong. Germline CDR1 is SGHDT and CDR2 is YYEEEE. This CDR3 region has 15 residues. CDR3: CASSSYSSSYNEQYF. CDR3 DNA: TGTGCCAGCAGCTCCTACAGCAGCTCCTACAATGAGCAGTACTTC.

The CDR3 bases are TGTGCCAGCAGTGAACAGACCACGGACACGGGTACGCAGTATTTT. Encoded protein: CASSEQTTDTGTQYF. The V call is TRBV2, the J call TRBJ2-3; TRBD1 is a possible D gene (5 bases). V was shortened by 2 bases and J by 8 bases, with 17 bases between the two germline ends. Germline V lookup: CDR1 SNHLY, CDR2 FYNNEI. The CDR3 is made up of 15 amino acids.

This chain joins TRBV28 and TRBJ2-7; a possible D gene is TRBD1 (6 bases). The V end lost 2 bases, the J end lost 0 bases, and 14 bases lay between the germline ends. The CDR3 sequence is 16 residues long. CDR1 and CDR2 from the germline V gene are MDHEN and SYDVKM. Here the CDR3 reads CASSLPRQDPSYEQYF. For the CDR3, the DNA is TGTGCCAGCAGTTTACCCAGACAGGACCCCTCCTACGAGCAGTACTTC.

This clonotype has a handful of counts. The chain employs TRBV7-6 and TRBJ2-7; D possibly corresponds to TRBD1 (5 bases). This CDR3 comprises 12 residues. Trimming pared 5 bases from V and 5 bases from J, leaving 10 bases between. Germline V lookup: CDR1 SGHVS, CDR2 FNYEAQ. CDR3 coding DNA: TGTGCCAGCAGCAGTGACAGTCACGAGCAGTACTTC. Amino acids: CASSSDSHEQYF.

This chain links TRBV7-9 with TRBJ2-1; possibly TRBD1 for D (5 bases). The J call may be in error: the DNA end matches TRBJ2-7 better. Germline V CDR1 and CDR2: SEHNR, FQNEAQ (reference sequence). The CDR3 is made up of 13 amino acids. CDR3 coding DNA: TGTGCCAGCAGCTTGGCAACGGACAATGAGCAGTACTTC. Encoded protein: CASSLATDNEQYF.

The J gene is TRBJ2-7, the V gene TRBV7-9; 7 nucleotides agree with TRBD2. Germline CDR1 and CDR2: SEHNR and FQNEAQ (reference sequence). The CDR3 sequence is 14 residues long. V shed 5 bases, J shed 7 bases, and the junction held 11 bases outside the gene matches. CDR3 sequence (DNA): TGTGCCAGCAGCCGGGACTACTCCTACAATGAGCAGTACTTC. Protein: CASSRDYSYNEQYF. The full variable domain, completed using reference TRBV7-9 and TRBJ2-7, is DTGVSQNPRHKITKRGQNVTFRCDPISEHNRLYWYRQTLGQGPEFLTYFQNEAQLEKSRLLSDRFSAERPKGSFSTLEIQRTEQGDSAMYLCASSRDYSYNEQYFGPGTRLTVT.

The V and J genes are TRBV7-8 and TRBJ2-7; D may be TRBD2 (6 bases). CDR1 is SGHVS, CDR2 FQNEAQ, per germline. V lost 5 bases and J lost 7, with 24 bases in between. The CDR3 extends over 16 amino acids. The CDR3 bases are TGTGCCAGCAGCACTCTCGACCTCCCTAGCGATCGGGAGCAGTACTTC. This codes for CASSTLDLPSDREQYF.

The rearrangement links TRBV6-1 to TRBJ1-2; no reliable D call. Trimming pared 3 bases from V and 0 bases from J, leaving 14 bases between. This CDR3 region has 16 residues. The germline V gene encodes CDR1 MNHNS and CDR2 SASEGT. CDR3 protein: CASSDIGWGPNYGYTF. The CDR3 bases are TGTGCCAGCAGTGACATTGGATGGGGTCCTAACTATGGCTACACCTTC.

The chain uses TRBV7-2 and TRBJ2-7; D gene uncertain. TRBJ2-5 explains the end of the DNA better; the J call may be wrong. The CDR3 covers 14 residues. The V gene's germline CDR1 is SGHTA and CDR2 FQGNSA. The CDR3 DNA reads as TGTGCCAGCAGCTCCGCCCCCCACACGGAGACCCAGTACTTC. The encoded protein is CASSSAPHTETQYF.

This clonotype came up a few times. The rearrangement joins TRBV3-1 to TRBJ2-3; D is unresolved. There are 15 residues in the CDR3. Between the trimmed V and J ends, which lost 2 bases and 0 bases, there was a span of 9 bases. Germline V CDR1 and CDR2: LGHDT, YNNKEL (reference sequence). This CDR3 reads CASSQSLSSTDTQYF. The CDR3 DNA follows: TGTGCCAGCAGCCAATCCCTCTCTAGCACAGATACGCAGTATTTT.

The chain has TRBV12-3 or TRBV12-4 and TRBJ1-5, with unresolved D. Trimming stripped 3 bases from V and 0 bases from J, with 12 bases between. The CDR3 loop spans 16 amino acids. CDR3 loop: CASSFRLQYSNQPQHF. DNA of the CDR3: TGTGCCAGCAGTTTTAGACTTCAATATAGCAATCAGCCCCAGCATTTT.